Below, 18 T cell receptor beta chains from the same sample are listed, as sequenced in a study of spatial heterogeneity in lung cancer. Their cognate antigens are unknown. Study conclusions and caveats: Counts of expanded intratumoral alpha and beta TCRs tracked tumor mutation counts.

TCRdb ran MiXCR on the 5' RACE reads and lists one entry per CDR3 protein. The sample contains 950 or so distinct CDR3 sequences, approximately 23% of which appear only once. The time point: sample taken at primary tumor resection. The sample here was lung tumor tissue, taken at surgery. These receptor sequences come from a male donor with early-stage non-small cell lung cancer.

This clonotype was found a few times. The library was built for alpha chains, so this beta chain is an off-target read and its size means little. The rearrangement joins TRBV7-8 to TRBJ1-5; unclear D gene. Germline CDR1 SGHVS, CDR2 FQNEAQ. V shed 4 bases and J shed 6 bases, with 7 bases lying between them. The CDR3 extends over 12 amino acids. The CDR3 is CASSWKGQPQHF. The DNA of the CDR3 is TGTGCCAGCAGCTGGAAAGGTCAGCCCCAGCATTTT.

As for this clonotype: The library was prepared for alpha chains; this beta chain is a stray read, so its frequency means little. CDR3 sequence (DNA): TGTGCCAGCTCACCCCCCCGAAGGTACGAGCAGTACTTC. It specifies CASSPPRRYEQYF. This chain links TRBV18 with TRBJ2-7; D call uncertain. The CDR3 is 13 residues long. CDR1 and CDR2 from the germline V gene are KGHSH and LQKENI. V gave up 3 bases and J gave up 4 bases, with 10 bases separating them.

A remark on this clonotype: A much larger clone lies one base from this, so it may be a read error. This beta chain was picked up by a library intended for alpha chains and is off target, so its count carries little meaning. This chain joins TRBV12-3 or TRBV12-4 and TRBJ2-2; the D call may be TRBD1 or TRBD2 (5 bases each). The CDR3 runs to 14 residues. This CDR3 is CASSFSGTPGELIF. The CDR3 DNA sequence: TGTGCCAGCAGTTTCTCCGGGACCCCCGGGGAGCTGATTTTT.

In this sample, this clonotype is large. Little can be read into the size of this beta chain, an off-target read in a library designed for alpha chains. The V call is TRBV7-9, the J call TRBJ1-1; D remains unclear. V was pared by 0 bases and J by 1 base, with 3 bases between. This CDR3 has 13 amino acids. Germline lookup yields CDR1 SEHNR and CDR2 FQNEAQ (reference sequence). The CDR3 nucleotides are TGTGCCAGCAGCTTAGCCCGGAACACTGAAGCTTTCTTT. This sequence encodes CASSLARNTEAFF.

A remark on this clonotype: This beta chain turned up in a library designed for alpha chains; as an off-target read, its abundance says little. The V and J genes are TRBV11-2 and TRBJ2-4, with 8 bases lining up with TRBD2. The CDR3 length is 19 residues. Looked up from germline, CDR1 is SGHAT and CDR2 is FQNNGV. The trim removed 4 bases at V and 3 bases at J, leaving 17 bases unmatched. This CDR3 reads CASSSSGLVAGEGKNIQYF. The CDR3 bases are TGTGCCAGCAGCTCTTCGGGACTAGTCGCGGGAGAGGGCAAAAACATTCAGTACTTC. Filled out from reference TRBV11-2 and TRBJ2-4, the complete variable domain reads EAGVAQSPRYKIIEKRQSVAFWCNPISGHATLYWYQQILGQGPKLLIQFQNNGVVDDSQLPKDRFSAERLKGVDSTLKIQPAKLEDSAVYLCASSSSGLVAGEGKNIQYFGAGTRLSVL.

This clonotype is labeled as large (0.1 to 1%). This beta chain slipped into a library made for alpha chains as a stray read, so its size is not meaningful. The chain couples TRBV28 to TRBJ1-2; no firm D call. The CDR3 contains 15 residues. The germline CDR1 and CDR2 sequences are MDHEN and SYDVKM. Trimming pared 7 bases from V and 5 bases from J, leaving 20 bases between. CDR3 coding DNA: TGTGCCAGCACCCCGCTCAATCGGGCCGTTTATGGCTACACCTTC. This encodes CASTPLNRAVYGYTF.

The table lists this clonotype with a count of one. A library made for alpha chains picked up this beta chain off target, so its size means little. The J gene is TRBJ2-7, the V gene TRBV19; 8 bases are shared with TRBD1. Per the germline V gene, CDR1 is LNHDA and CDR2 is SQIVND (reference sequence). The CDR3 spans 15 residues. The V gene end was trimmed by 4 bases and the J gene end by 6 bases; junction bases not matched to a gene: 11. The CDR3 nucleotides read TGTGCCAGTAGTAGCCACACAGGGGGTTCGAGCGAGCAGTACTTC. Translating gives CASSSHTGGSSEQYF.

In regard to this clonotype: The library was built for alpha chains, so this beta chain is an off-target read and its size means little. The chain is built from TRBV7-9 and TRBJ2-1; D is perhaps TRBD1 or TRBD2 (5 bases each). Trimming stripped 3 bases from V and 6 bases from J, with 15 bases between. Per germline, CDR1 SEHNR and CDR2 FQNEAQ (reference sequence). This CDR3 is 15 amino acids long. The CDR3 reads CASSFTEGTGNEQFF. Here the CDR3 DNA reads TGTGCCAGCAGCTTCACCGAAGGGACCGGCAATGAGCAGTTCTTC.

As regards this clonotype: This beta chain is off target for a library built for alpha chains, so its abundance means little. The rearrangement joins TRBV10-3 to TRBJ2-2; D call uncertain. The CDR3 contains 11 residues. V lost 9 bases, J lost 5 bases, and 7 bases lay in between. Germline CDR1 is ENHRY and CDR2 is SYGVKD. The CDR3 loop reads CAIRQTGELFF. The CDR3 DNA reads TGTGCCATTCGGCAGACCGGGGAGCTGTTTTTT.

In regard to this clonotype: Since the library was made to target alpha chains, this beta chain is a stray read and its abundance is not meaningful. The chain carries TRBV9 and TRBJ2-7; TRBD1 might be the D (5 bases). The CDR3 spans 15 residues. Between the trimmed V and J ends, which lost 0 bases and 1 base, there was a span of 11 bases. Looked up from germline, CDR1 is SGDLS and CDR2 is YYNGEE. The CDR3 reads CASSVDEGASYEQYF. As DNA, the CDR3 is TGTGCCAGCAGCGTAGATGAAGGGGCGTCCTACGAGCAGTACTTC.

By share, this clonotype ranks as large (0.1 to 1%). As an off-target read in a library built for alpha chains, this beta chain has a frequency of little significance. This sequence joins TRBV11-2 and TRBJ1-1; D is ambiguous. Per the germline V gene, CDR1 is SGHAT and CDR2 is FQNNGV. V was trimmed by 3 bases and J by 0 bases, leaving 20 bases between them. The CDR3 is made up of 18 amino acids. CDR3 amino acids: CASSFFRANARMNTEAFF. The CDR3 DNA follows: TGTGCCAGCAGCTTTTTTCGTGCTAACGCTCGCATGAACACTGAAGCTTTCTTT.

Details on this clonotype: This beta chain is a stray sequence in a library constructed for alpha chains; its clone size is not meaningful. The rearrangement links TRBV6-5 to TRBJ2-7; D is perhaps TRBD2 (5 bases). The CDR3 runs 14 residues. Between the trimmed V and J ends, which lost 7 bases and 5 bases, there was a span of 18 bases. Per germline, CDR1 MNHEY and CDR2 SVGAGI. This CDR3 is CASISRGSIHEQYF. The DNA for the CDR3 is TGTGCCAGCATCAGTCGGGGAAGTATCCACGAGCAGTACTTC.

This clonotype counts as large. Being off target in a library aimed at alpha chains, this beta chain has a size of little meaning. This chain uses TRBV7-2 with TRBJ2-7; 8 bases are shared with TRBD2. CDR3 length: 18 amino acids. Looked up from germline, CDR1 is SGHTA and CDR2 is FQGNSA. V trimming: 0 bases; J trimming: 3 bases; junction bases outside the gene matches: 13. CDR3 coding DNA: TGTGCCAGCAGCTTAGCGAGGGACGGGAGGGCCTGGCGCTACGAGCAGTACTTC. This translates into CASSLARDGRAWRYEQYF. The full variable domain, with the rest looked up from reference TRBV7-2 and TRBJ2-7, is GAGVSQSPSNKVTEKGKDVELRCDPISGHTALYWYRQSLGQGLEFLIYFQGNSAPDKSGLPSDRFSAERTGGSVSTLTIQRTQQEDSAVYLCASSLARDGRAWRYEQYFGPGTRLTVT.

This clonotype is termed large. This beta chain appears as a stray read in a library generated for alpha chains; its size is not informative. The gene calls are TRBV25-1 and TRBJ2-2; no firm D call. The V end lost 5 bases, the J end lost 3 bases, and 13 bases lay between the germline ends. The CDR3 spans 15 residues. Germline CDR1 and CDR2: MGHDK and SYGVNS. The CDR3 DNA is TGTGCCAGCAGTTCAGGCCGTGAGGACACCGGGGAGCTGTTTTTT. Its translation is CASSSGREDTGELFF.

This clonotype rates as large. Because the library targeted alpha chains, this beta chain is an off-target read whose size means little. The chain has TRBV29-1 and TRBJ2-1; tentative D call: TRBD2 (6 bases). The CDR3 is 14 residues long. The germline V gene has CDR1 SQVTM and CDR2 ANQGSEA. Trimming cost V 2 bases and J 9 bases, with 17 bases left between them. CDR3 coding DNA: TGCAGCGTTGAATCGGGCGGGGCGATAGGTGAGCAGTTCTTC. Translating gives CSVESGGAIGEQFF.

About this clonotype itself: In a library made to pick up alpha chains, this beta chain is a stray read with a size that means little. V and J are TRBV6-6 and TRBJ2-7; 7 nucleotides agree with TRBD2. V was clipped by 2 bases and J by 6 bases; unmatched bases: 13. This CDR3 spans 16 amino acids. CDR1 and CDR2 from the germline V gene are MNHNY and SVGAGI (reference sequence). CDR3 nucleotide sequence: TGTGCCAGCAGTTACCTAGGACTAGGACTCCTTCGCGAGCAGTACTTC. Amino acid sequence: CASSYLGLGLLREQYF.

As to this clonotype: One end of the junction fails to match germline, which may point to a read error. Little can be read into the size of this beta chain, an off-target read in a library designed for alpha chains. This rearrangement joins TRBV12-3 or TRBV12-4 to TRBJ2-3; 9 bases are a match to TRBD2. This CDR3 spans 17 amino acids. The CDR3 sequence: CASSLAGAAGYTDTQYF. In DNA, the CDR3 is TGTGCCAGTAGTTTAGCGGGGGCCGCCGGGTACACAGATACGCAGTATTTT.

A word on this clonotype: This beta chain appears as a stray read in a library generated for alpha chains; its size is not informative. The chain recombines TRBV30 with TRBJ1-2; the D gene is possibly TRBD1 (6 bases). Trimming took off 2 bases at V and 8 bases at J, with 12 bases between the two ends. Germline V gives CDR1 GTSNPN, CDR2 SVGIG (reference sequence). This CDR3 has 12 amino acids. CDR3 region: CAWSRDTGGYTF. DNA for the CDR3: TGTGCCTGGAGTAGGGACACGGGGGGCTACACCTTC.